Below are 18 T cell receptor beta chains sequenced from a single sample in a study of blood T cell repertoires in COVID-19. Here immunoSEQ multiplex PCR was the method, and the copy in TCRdb shows in-frame clones only, minus some. The sample has 100,000 or so clones; just over 85% are singletons. Sequencing was performed on PBMCs or T cells enriched from blood (not recorded which). These receptors were collected from a woman in her forties or fifties who had recovered from COVID-19.

This chain connects TRBV6-5 to TRBJ1-6; TRBD1 matches 7 bases. This CDR3 comprises 15 residues. CDR1 MNHEY and CDR2 SVGAGI come from the germline V gene. Trimming cost V 0 bases and J 7 bases; bases outside gene matches: 3. The DNA of the CDR3 is TGTGCCAGCAGTTACTCGCAGGGACAGAATTCACCCCTCCACTTT. Amino acids: CASSYSQGQNSPLHF.

V usage is TRBV2 and J usage is TRBJ2-1, with TRBD2 matching over 7 bases. V dropped 5 bases and J dropped 10; count of bases not matched to a gene: 5. This CDR3 is 12 amino acids long. CDR1 and CDR2 (germline): SNHLY, FYNNEI. This CDR3 is CASSRTSSEQFF. CDR3 nucleotide sequence: TGTGCCAGCAGTCGGACTAGTTCCGAGCAGTTCTTC.

This sequence joins TRBV24-1 and TRBJ1-4, with 8 bases that match TRBD1. The CDR3 covers 17 residues. Germline V gene lookup returns CDR1 KGHDR and CDR2 SFDVKD. Trimming at V came to 0 bases and at J to 4 bases, leaving 6 bases not matched to a gene. CDR3 region: CATSDLGDRGHNEKLFF. The CDR3 bases are TGTGCCACCAGTGATTTGGGCGACAGGGGACATAATGAAAAACTGTTTTTT.

The chain recombines TRBV19 with TRBJ2-7; 10 bases agree with TRBD2. The CDR3 contains 15 residues. J lost 6 bases, V lost 7 bases, and 12 bases had no gene match. Germline CDR1 is LNHDA and CDR2 is SQIVND (reference sequence). CDR3 sequence: CASKVRSGGAGEQYF. As DNA, the CDR3 is TGTGCCAGTAAAGTTCGGAGCGGGGGGGCTGGCGAGCAGTACTTC.

This clone showed up just a few times. The chain couples TRBV27 to TRBJ2-2, with D unclear. The germline CDR1 and CDR2 sequences are MNHEY and SMNVEV (reference sequence). With 5 bases removed from V and 1 base from J, the gap between germline ends came to 5 bases. CDR3 size: 13 residues. In nucleotides, the CDR3 is TGTGCCAGCAGTCCCGGGAACACCGGGGAGCTGTTTTTT. Protein product: CASSPGNTGELFF.

The chain couples TRBV7-9 to TRBJ2-5; 10 nucleotides agree with TRBD1. Germline V lookup: CDR1 SEHNR, CDR2 FQNEAQ (reference sequence). V was pared by 2 bases and J by 2 bases, with 5 bases of the junction left unmatched. The CDR3 totals 16 residues. CDR3 region: CASSLRGQGLQETQYF. The CDR3 DNA reads TGTGCCAGCAGCTTAAGGGGACAGGGGCTACAAGAGACCCAGTACTTC.

The CDR3: CASSPSGGLNTQYF. CDR3 DNA: TGTGCCAGCAGTCCTTCGGGGGGTTTGAATACGCAGTATTTT. The chain links TRBV28 to TRBJ2-3, with TRBD2 matching over 7 bases. V shed 5 bases and J 7 bases; nucleotides not matched to a gene: 9. CDR1 and CDR2 (germline): MDHEN, SYDVKM. The CDR3 length is 14 residues.

This clone has more than one count but fewer than ten. The gene calls are TRBV6-5 and TRBJ1-6; D unclear. Germline-derived CDR1 and CDR2 are MNHEY and SVGAGI. The CDR3 runs 14 residues. The V and J ends lost 3 bases and 5 bases respectively, with 8 bases between them. Here the CDR3 reads CASSYGQNNSPLHF. The CDR3 DNA reads as TGTGCCAGCAGTTATGGGCAGAATAATTCACCCCTCCACTTT.

This clone was seen a few times. The chain links TRBV7-2 to TRBJ1-2; no reliable D call. CDR1 SGHTA and CDR2 FQGNSA come from the germline V gene. V gave up 5 bases and J gave up 4 bases, with 17 bases separating them. This CDR3 has 15 residues. CDR3: CASSAPGRASYGYTF. In DNA form, the CDR3 reads TGTGCCAGCAGCGCCCCGGGGAGGGCGAGCTATGGCTACACCTTC.

The rearrangement links TRBV1 to TRBJ2-1; TRBD2 is the table's D call, not checked against the DNA. TRBV1 is shown as a pseudogene. The CDR3 is made up of 17 amino acids. This chain's CDR3 is CTSSERLAGPDGNEQFF. Written as DNA, the CDR3 is TGCACCAGCAGCGAGAGACTAGCGGGGCCTGACGGGAATGAGCAGTTCTTC.

The chain links TRBV5-1 to TRBJ1-2; tentative D call: TRBD1 (5 bases). V was cut by 4 bases and J by 0 bases, with 16 bases left in between. The length of the CDR3 is 16 residues. CDR1 SGHRS and CDR2 YFSETQ come from the germline V gene. As DNA, the CDR3 is TGCGCCAGCAGCCCCGGGGGGAGAGAAGCTAACTATGGCTACACCTTC. Translating it yields CASSPGGREANYGYTF.

The V call is TRBV4-1, the J call TRBJ2-6, with D unclear. The CDR3 has 16 residues. Per the germline V gene, CDR1 is MGHRA and CDR2 is YSYEKL. Between the trimmed V and J ends, which lost 2 bases and 1 base, there was a span of 9 bases. CDR3 amino acids: CASSQPPGSGANVLTF. DNA of the CDR3: TGCGCCAGCAGCCAACCCCCCGGGTCTGGGGCCAACGTCCTGACTTTC.

V usage is TRBV30 and J usage is TRBJ2-3; TRBD1 is a possible D gene (5 bases). Germline assignment: CDR1 GTSNPN and CDR2 SVGIG (reference sequence). The CDR3 runs 15 residues. The V end was cut by 2 bases, the J end by 0 bases, with 12 bases between. CDR3 in amino acids: CAWSPTAISTDTQYF. The CDR3 DNA sequence: TGTGCCTGGAGTCCGACAGCTATTAGCACAGATACGCAGTATTTT.

The chain has TRBV6-5 and TRBJ1-6, with a tentative D call TRBD1 (5 bases). Germline V gene sequence: CDR1 MNHEY, CDR2 SVGAGI. V was pared by 7 bases and J by 10 bases, with 17 bases between. The CDR3 is made up of 14 amino acids. The CDR3 spells CASILGPGVSPLHF. CDR3 nucleotide sequence: TGTGCCAGCATATTAGGCCCGGGGGTGTCACCCCTCCACTTT.

This sequence joins TRBV28 and TRBJ2-3; 7 bases are shared with TRBD2. CDR1 is MDHEN, CDR2 SYDVKM, per germline. Trimming removed 3 bases from V and 4 bases from J; junction bases left unmatched: 7. The CDR3 consists of 15 residues. In DNA form, the CDR3 reads TGTGCCAGCAGTTTTGAGGGAGGGCGCGCAGATACGCAGTATTTT. This translates into CASSFEGGRADTQYF.

V is TRBV6-1 and J is TRBJ2-2; D remains unclear. This CDR3 spans 15 amino acids. Germline CDR1 MNHNS, CDR2 SASEGT. Deletions cut 2 bases from V and 1 base from J, with 8 bases between. CDR3 in DNA: TGTGCCAGCAGTGAATGGCTCCAGAACACCGGGGAGCTGTTTTTT. Protein: CASSEWLQNTGELFF.

This clone came up once. This chain joins TRBV30 and TRBJ1-6; D is undetermined. V dropped 0 bases and J dropped 10 bases, with 16 bases sitting between them. This CDR3 contains 15 residues. The germline V gene encodes CDR1 GTSNPN and CDR2 SVGIG (reference sequence). Here the CDR3 reads CAWSVLGGNPSPLHF. The DNA for the CDR3 is TGTGCCTGGAGTGTACTAGGTGGGAATCCATCACCCCTCCACTTT.

The chain is built from TRBV3-1 (or the pseudogene TRBV3-2) and TRBJ1-1; no definite D call. The V and J ends lost 0 bases and 0 bases respectively, with 8 bases between them. Germline V lookup: CDR1 LGHDT, CDR2 YNNKEL (reference sequence). The CDR3 consists of 15 residues. CDR3 sequence (DNA): TGTGCCAGCAGCCAAGATTTATTTGTGAACACTGAAGCTTTCTTT. Protein sequence: CASSQDLFVNTEAFF.